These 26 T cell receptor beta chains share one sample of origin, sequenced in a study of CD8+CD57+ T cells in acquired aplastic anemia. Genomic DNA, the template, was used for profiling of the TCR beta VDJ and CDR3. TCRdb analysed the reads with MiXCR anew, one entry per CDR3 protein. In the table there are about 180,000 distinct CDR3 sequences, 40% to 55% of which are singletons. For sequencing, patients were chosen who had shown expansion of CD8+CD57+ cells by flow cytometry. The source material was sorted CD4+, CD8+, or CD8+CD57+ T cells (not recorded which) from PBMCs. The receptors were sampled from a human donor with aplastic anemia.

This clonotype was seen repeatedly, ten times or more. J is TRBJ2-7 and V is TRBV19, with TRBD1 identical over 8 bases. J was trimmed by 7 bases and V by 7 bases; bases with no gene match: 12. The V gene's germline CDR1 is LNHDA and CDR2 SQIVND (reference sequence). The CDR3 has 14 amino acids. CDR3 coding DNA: TGTGCCAGTAAAATGGAGCAGGGGGCTCGTGAGCAGTACTTC. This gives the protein CASKMEQGAREQYF.

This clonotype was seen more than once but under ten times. CDR3 amino acids: CASSYDSASTDTQYF. The CDR3 DNA follows: TGTGCCAGCAGCTACGACAGTGCTAGCACAGATACGCAGTATTTT. V and J are TRBV9 and TRBJ2-3; D is perhaps TRBD1 (5 bases). CDR1 and CDR2 (germline): SGDLS, YYNGEE. The V gene lost 4 bases and the J gene lost 0 bases, with 12 bases spanning the gap. The CDR3 extends over 15 amino acids.

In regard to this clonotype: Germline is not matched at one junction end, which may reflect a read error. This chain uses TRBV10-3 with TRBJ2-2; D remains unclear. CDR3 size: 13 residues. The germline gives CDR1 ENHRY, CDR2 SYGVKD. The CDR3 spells CATSGPETGELFF. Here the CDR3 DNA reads TGTGCCACCAGTGGCCCGGAGACCGGGGAGCTGTTTTTT.

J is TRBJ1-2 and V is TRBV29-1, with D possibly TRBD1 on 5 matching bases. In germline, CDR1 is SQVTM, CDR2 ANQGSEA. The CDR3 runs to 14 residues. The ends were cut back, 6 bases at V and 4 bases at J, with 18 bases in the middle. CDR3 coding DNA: TGCAGCGTGGCCGACGGGGCCTGGGGCTATGGCTACACCTTC. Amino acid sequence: CSVADGAWGYGYTF.

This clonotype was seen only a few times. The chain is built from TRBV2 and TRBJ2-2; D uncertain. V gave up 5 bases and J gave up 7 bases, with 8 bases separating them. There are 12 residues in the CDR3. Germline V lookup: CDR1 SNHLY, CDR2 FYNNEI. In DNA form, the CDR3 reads TGTGCCAGCAGTCTGGGTTTCGGGGAGCTGTTTTTT. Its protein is CASSLGFGELFF. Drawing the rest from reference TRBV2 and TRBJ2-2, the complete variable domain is EPEVTQTPSHQVTQMGQEVILRCVPISNHLYFYWYRQILGQKVEFLVSFYNNEISEKSEIFDDQFSVERPDGSNFTLKIRSTKLEDSAMYFCASSLGFGELFFGEGSRLTVL.

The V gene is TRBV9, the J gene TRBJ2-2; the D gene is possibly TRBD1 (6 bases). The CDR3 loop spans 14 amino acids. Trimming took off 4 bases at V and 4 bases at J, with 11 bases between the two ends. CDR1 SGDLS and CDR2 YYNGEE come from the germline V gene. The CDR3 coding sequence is TGTGCCAGCAGCCCCCACAGGGTCACCGGGGAGCTGTTTTTT. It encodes CASSPHRVTGELFF.

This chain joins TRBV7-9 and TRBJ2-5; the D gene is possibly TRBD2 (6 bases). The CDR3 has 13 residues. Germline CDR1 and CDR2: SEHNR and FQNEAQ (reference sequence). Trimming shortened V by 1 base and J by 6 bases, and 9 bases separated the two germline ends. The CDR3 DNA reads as TGTGCCAGCAGCTTAGTTGGGAGGCAGACCCAGTACTTC. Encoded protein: CASSLVGRQTQYF.

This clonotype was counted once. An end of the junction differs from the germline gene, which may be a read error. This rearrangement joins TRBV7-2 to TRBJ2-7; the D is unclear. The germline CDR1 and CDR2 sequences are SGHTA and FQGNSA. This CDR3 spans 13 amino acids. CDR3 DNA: TGCGCCAGCAGCCCTCCGGCCATCTACGAGCAGTACTTC. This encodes CASSPPAIYEQYF. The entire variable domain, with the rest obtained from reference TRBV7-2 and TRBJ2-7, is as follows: GAGVSQSPSNKVTEKGKDVELRCDPISGHTALYWYRQSLGQGLEFLIYFQGNSAPDKSGLPSDRFSAERTGGSVSTLTIQRTQQEDSAVYLCASSPPAIYEQYFGPGTRLTVT.

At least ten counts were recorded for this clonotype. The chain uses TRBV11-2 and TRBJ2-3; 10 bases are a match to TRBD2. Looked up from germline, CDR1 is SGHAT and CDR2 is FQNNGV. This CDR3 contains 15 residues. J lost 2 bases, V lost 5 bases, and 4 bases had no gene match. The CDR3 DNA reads TGTGCCAGCAGCCCGACTAGCGGGCACACAGATACGCAGTATTTT. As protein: CASSPTSGHTDTQYF. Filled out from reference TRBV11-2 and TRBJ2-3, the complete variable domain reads EAGVAQSPRYKIIEKRQSVAFWCNPISGHATLYWYQQILGQGPKLLIQFQNNGVVDDSQLPKDRFSAERLKGVDSTLKIQPAKLEDSAVYLCASSPTSGHTDTQYFGPGTRLTVL.

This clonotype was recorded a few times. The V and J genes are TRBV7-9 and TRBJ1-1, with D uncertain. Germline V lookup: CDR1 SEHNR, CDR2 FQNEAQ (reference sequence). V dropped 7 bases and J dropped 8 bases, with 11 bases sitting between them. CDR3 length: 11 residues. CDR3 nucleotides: TGTGCCAGCACCCCAGGTAGGGAAGCTTTCTTT. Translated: CASTPGREAFF. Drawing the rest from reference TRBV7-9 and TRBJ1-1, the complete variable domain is DTGVSQNPRHKITKRGQNVTFRCDPISEHNRLYWYRQTLGQGPEFLTYFQNEAQLEKSRLLSDRFSAERPKGSFSTLEIQRTEQGDSAMYLCASTPGREAFFGQGTRLTVV.

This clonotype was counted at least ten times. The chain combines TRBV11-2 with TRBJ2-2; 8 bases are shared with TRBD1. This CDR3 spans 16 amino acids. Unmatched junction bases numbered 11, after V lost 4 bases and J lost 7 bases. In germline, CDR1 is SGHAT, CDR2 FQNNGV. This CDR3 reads CASSSMGQGAFGELFF. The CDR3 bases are TGTGCCAGCAGCTCCATGGGGCAGGGGGCGTTCGGGGAGCTGTTTTTT.

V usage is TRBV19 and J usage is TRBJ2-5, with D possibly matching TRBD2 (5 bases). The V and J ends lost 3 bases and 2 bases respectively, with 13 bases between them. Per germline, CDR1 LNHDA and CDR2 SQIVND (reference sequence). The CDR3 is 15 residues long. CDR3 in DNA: TGTGCCAGTAGTATCTTCGGGGTCTCTCAAGAGACCCAGTACTTC. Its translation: CASSIFGVSQETQYF.

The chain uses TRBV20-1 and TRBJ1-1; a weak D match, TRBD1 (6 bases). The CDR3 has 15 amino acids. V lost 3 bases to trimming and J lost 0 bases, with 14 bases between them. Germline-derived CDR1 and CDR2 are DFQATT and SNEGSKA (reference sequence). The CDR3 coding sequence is TGCAGTGCTAGTGGGTACCAGGGGATGAACACTGAAGCTTTCTTT. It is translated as CSASGYQGMNTEAFF.

This chain's CDR3 is CASSLSWLAGGAQYF. The CDR3 coding sequence is TGTGCCAGCAGCTTAAGTTGGCTAGCGGGAGGGGCCCAGTACTTC. The chain recombines TRBV7-8 with TRBJ2-5; 12 bases align to TRBD2. The CDR3 is 15 residues long. Germline CDR1 is SGHVS and CDR2 is FQNEAQ. With V trimmed by 2 bases and J by 9 bases, 7 bases remained unmatched.

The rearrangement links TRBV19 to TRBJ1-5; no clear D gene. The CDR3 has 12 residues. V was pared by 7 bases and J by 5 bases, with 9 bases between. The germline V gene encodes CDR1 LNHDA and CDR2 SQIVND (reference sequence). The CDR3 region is CASTRGYQPQHF. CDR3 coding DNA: TGTGCCAGTACCCGGGGTTATCAGCCCCAGCATTTT.

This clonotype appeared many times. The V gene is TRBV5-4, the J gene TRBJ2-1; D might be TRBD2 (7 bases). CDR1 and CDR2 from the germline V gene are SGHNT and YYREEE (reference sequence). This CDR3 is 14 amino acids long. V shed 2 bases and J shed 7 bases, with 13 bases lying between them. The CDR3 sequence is CASSFRTAGNEQFF. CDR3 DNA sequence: TGTGCCAGCAGCTTCCGGACAGCGGGGAATGAGCAGTTCTTC.

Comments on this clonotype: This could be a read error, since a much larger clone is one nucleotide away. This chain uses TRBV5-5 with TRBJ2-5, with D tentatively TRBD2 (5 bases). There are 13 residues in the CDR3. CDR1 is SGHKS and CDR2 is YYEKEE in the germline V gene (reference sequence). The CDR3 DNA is TGTGCCAGCAGCCTGGGGAGTTACAATGAGCAGCTCTTC. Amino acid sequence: CASSLGSYNEQLF.

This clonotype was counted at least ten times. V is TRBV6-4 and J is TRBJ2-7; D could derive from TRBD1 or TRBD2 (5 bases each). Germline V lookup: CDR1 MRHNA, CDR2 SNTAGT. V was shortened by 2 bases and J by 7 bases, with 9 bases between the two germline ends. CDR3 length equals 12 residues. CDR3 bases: TGTGCCAGCAGTGACGCCTGGGGGGAGCAGTACTTC. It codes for CASSDAWGEQYF.

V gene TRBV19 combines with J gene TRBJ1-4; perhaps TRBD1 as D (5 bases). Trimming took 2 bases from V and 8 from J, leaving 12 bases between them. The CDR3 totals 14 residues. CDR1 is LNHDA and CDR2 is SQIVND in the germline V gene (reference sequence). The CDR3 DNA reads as TGTGCCAGTAGTATAAGCAGGGATGGCGAAAAACTGTTTTTT. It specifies CASSISRDGEKLFF.

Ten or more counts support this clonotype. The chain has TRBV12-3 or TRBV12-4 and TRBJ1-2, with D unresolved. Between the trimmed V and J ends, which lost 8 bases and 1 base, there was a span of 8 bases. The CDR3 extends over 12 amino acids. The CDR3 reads CASAYSNYGYTF. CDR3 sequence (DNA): TGTGCCAGCGCGTATAGTAACTATGGCTACACCTTC.

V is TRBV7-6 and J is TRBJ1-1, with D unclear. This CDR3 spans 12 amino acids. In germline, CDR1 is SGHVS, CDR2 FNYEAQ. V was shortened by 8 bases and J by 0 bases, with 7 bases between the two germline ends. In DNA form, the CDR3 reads TGTGCCAGCCGGGCTCTGAACACTGAAGCTTTCTTT. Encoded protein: CASRALNTEAFF.

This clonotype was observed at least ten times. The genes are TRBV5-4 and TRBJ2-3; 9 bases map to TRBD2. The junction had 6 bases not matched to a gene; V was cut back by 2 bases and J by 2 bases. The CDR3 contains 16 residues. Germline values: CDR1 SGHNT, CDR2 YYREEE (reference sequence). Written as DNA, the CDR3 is TGTGCCAGCAGCTTAAGACTAGCGGCAAACACAGATACGCAGTATTTT. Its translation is CASSLRLAANTDTQYF.

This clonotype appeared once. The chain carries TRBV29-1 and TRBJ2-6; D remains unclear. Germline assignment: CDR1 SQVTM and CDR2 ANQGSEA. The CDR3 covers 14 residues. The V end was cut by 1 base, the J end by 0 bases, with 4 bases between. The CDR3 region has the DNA TGCAGCGTTGAAGGGACCTCTGGGGCCAACGTCCTGACTTTC. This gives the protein CSVEGTSGANVLTF.

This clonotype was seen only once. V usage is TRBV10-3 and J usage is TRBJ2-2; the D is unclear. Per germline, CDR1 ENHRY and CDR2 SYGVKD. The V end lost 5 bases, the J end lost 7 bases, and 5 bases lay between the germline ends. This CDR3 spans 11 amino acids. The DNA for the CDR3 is TGTGCCATCAGTACAAGCGGGGAGCTGTTTTTT. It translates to CAISTSGELFF.

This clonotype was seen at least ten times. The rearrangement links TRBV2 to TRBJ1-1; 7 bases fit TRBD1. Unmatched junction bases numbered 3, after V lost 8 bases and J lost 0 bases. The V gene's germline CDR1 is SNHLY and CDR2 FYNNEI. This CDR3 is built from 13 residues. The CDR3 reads CASGTDMNTEAFF. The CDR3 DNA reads TGTGCCAGCGGGACAGACATGAACACTGAAGCTTTCTTT.

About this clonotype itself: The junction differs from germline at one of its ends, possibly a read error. The CDR3 reads CSAGLAGGDTQYF. CDR3 bases: TGCAGTGCTGGGCTAGCGGGGGGGGATACGCAGTATTTC. The V gene is TRBV20-1, the J gene TRBJ2-7; TRBD2 aligns across 12 bases. CDR3 size: 13 residues. From germline, CDR1 is DFQATT and CDR2 SNEGSKA (reference sequence).